Listed below are T cell receptor beta chains from one sample, sequenced in a study of CD8 T cells in Susac syndrome. TCRdb recomputed calls from the immunoSEQ multiplex PCR reads with MiXCR, one row per CDR3 protein. Among tens of thousands of distinct CDR3 sequences listed, approximately 96% were seen once. Sequenced: CD8+ T cells from PBMCs. Receptors originate from a human donor with Susac syndrome. Each CDR3 is given with its conserved first and last residue. The D gene is left open where the match is weak. The size of a clone is reported for some rows only, either as once, few or many, or as a class for expanded clones.

size	V	D	J	DNA	CDR3
-	TRBV5-4	-	TRBJ1-1	TGTGCCAGCAGCCCTCGGGGGGTCGAAGCTTTCTTT	CASSPRGVEAFF
-	TRBV29-1	-	TRBJ2-7	TGCAGCGTTGAATTTGCCGGGCCGATATCCTACGAGCAGTACTTC	CSVEFAGPISYEQYF
-	TRBV12-3/TRBV12-4	-	TRBJ2-2	TGTGCCAGCAGTTCCTTTGGGGAGCTGTTTTTT	CASSSFGELFF
-	TRBV20-1	-	TRBJ2-5	TGCAGTGCTAGAGATCCGGTCTACCAAGAGACCCAGTACTTC	CSARDPVYQETQYF
once	TRBV10-2	-	TRBJ1-1	TGCGCCAGCACTACAGGTCCTGAAGCTTTCTTT	CASTTGPEAFF
-	TRBV29-1	TRBD1	TRBJ1-5	TGCAGCGTTGAAACAGGACAGGGGTTAAATCAGCCCCAGCATTTT	CSVETGQGLNQPQHF
-	TRBV12-3/TRBV12-4	-	TRBJ1-1	TGTGCCAGCAGGGGAAATTCGGGCACTGAAGCTTTCTTT	CASRGNSGTEAFF
-	TRBV28	-	TRBJ2-3	TGTGCCAGCAGTTTGTACAGGGAGGCGGATACGCAGTATTTT	CASSLYREADTQYF
-	TRBV19	TRBD1	TRBJ2-5	TGTGCCAGTAGTATCCTGGGACAGACGGGGACGGAGACCCAGTACTTC	CASSILGQTGTETQYF
-	TRBV11-2	TRBD1	TRBJ1-1	TGTGCCAGCAGCTTAGGAACAGGGGGCGCGTCTGAAGCTTTCTTT	CASSLGTGGASEAFF
-	TRBV29-1	-	TRBJ2-4	TGCAGCGTTTCGGGGCTAGCCAAAAACATTCAGTACTTC	CSVSGLAKNIQYF
-	TRBV20-1	-	TRBJ2-2	TGCAGTGCTAGACAGAGAGGGATTAACACCGGGGAGCTGTTTTTT	CSARQRGINTGELFF
-	TRBV5-4	TRBD1	TRBJ1-6	TGTGCCAGCAGCTCAGGGGGCCCGGTGAATTCACCCCTCCACTTT	CASSSGGPVNSPLHF
-	TRBV10-1	-	TRBJ1-1	TGCGCCAGCAGTGAAGACGGTAACACTGAAGCTTTCTTT	CASSEDGNTEAFF
-	TRBV7-8	-	TRBJ2-1	TGTGCCAGCAGCTTAGGCTCATGGGATGAGCAGTTCTTC	CASSLGSWDEQFF
once	TRBV6-6	-	TRBJ1-3	TGTGCCAGCAGCCCCCCAAGTATCTCTGGAAACACCATATATTTT	CASSPPSISGNTIYF
-	TRBV5-1	-	TRBJ1-1	TGCGCCAGCAGCTTGGGTGGGGCAGAGGGCCTTGAAGCTTTCTTT	CASSLGGAEGLEAFF
-	TRBV6-2/TRBV6-3	TRBD1	TRBJ2-7	TGTGCCAGCAGTTACTCGGCAGGGGGAAGCTACGAGCAGTACTTC	CASSYSAGGSYEQYF
-	TRBV20-1	-	TRBJ1-1	TGCAGTGCTAGAGGGACAAACCCCACCACTGAAGCTTTCTTT	CSARGTNPTTEAFF